This T cell receptor (beta chain) stems from a study of control samples from healthy donors and cancer patients. Sequencing used immunoSEQ multiplex PCR; TCRdb keeps in-frame clones, though not all of them. The table shows 95,000 to 150,000 clones, with around nine tenths occurring only once. Trimming left V 3 bases short and J 6 bases short, with 12 bases between. The germline CDR1 and CDR2 sequences are SGHKS and YYEKEE (reference sequence). CDR3 length: 14 residues. The rearrangement uses TRBV5-5 and TRBJ1-4; D remains unclear. The sequencing sample was made of blood. The source is a man aged 40-49 years in good health. CDR3 residues: CASSSPGVDEKLFF. CDR3 DNA: TGTGCCAGCAGCTCGCCCGGGGTCGATGAAAAACTGTTTTTT. Full variable domain (remainder filled in from reference TRBV5-5 and TRBJ1-4): DAGVTQSPTHLIKTRGQQVTLRCSPISGHKSVSWYQQVLGQGPQFIFQYYEKEERGRGNFPDRFSARQFPNYSSELNVNALLLGDSALYLCASSSPGVDEKLFFGSGTQLSVL.